Listed below are T cell receptor beta chains from one sample, sequenced in a study of cytomegalovirus exposure and HLA in healthy donors. The table came from immunoSEQ multiplex PCR; TCRdb's copy has only in-frame clones and leaves some out. The repertoire has 130,000 or so clones, around 65% of them found once; the top ten carry roughly 6%. The sequenced material came from PBMCs. These receptors originate from a woman in her sixties or seventies in good health and CMV-seronegative. The CDR3 runs from the conserved cysteine through the conserved F or W. The D gene is left open where the match is weak. The size entry is marked missing in some rows and otherwise reads once, few, many or a size class.

>-|TRBD1|TRBV6-5|TRBJ2-7
TGTGCCAGCAGTTTCCGAGGACAGGCAATCTACGAGCAGTACTTC
CASSFRGQAIYEQYF
>-|TRBD2|TRBV9|TRBJ2-3
TGTGCCAGCAGCGTTTTAGCGGGCTCAGCAGATACGCAGTATTTT
CASSVLAGSADTQYF
>-|-|TRBV5-5|TRBJ1-3
TGTGCCAGCAGCTTTGATGCGGCCCCCTCTGGAAACACCATATATTTT
CASSFDAAPSGNTIYF
>once|-|TRBV27|TRBJ2-7
TGTGCCAGCAGCATTCAGGGGATCCCTTACGAGCAGTACTTC
CASSIQGIPYEQYF
>-|-|TRBV9|TRBJ1-1
TGTGCCAGCAGCCCACTAGTGAACACTGAAGCTTTCTTT
CASSPLVNTEAFF
>-|-|TRBV7-2|TRBJ2-7
TGTGCCAGCAGCCCAACTAGGTTAGGCTCCTACGAGCAGTACTTC
CASSPTRLGSYEQYF
>few|-|TRBV5-1|TRBJ1-1
TGCGCCAGCAGCAGCACAGGGTCGAACACTGAAGCTTTCTTT
CASSSTGSNTEAFF
>-|-|TRBV9|TRBJ1-3
TGTGCCAGCAGCTCCGACGTACGGGGGGCTGGAAACACCATATATTTT
CASSSDVRGAGNTIYF
>-|-|TRBV14|TRBJ2-1
TGTGCCAGCAGCCAGGGTACACGGGGAGTATCCTACAATGAGCAGTTCTTC
CASSQGTRGVSYNEQFF
>-|TRBD2|TRBV5-1|TRBJ2-7
TGCGCCAGCAGCAAGCAGACTAGCGGGAGAGAGGACGAGCAGTACTTC
CASSKQTSGREDEQYF
>-|-|TRBV7-2|TRBJ2-7
TGTGCCAGCACCCCCGCCAGGGACTACGAGCAGTACTTC
CASTPARDYEQYF